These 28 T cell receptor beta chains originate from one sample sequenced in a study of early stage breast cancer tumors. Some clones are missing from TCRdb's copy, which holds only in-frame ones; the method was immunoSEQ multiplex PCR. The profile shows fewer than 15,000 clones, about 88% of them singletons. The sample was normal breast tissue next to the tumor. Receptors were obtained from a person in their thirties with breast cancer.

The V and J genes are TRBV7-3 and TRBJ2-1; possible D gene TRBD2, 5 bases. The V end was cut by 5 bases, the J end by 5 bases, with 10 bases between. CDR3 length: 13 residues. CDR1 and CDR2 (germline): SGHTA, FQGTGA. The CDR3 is CASSPGSNNEQFF. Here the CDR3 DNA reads TGTGCCAGCAGCCCGGGGTCCAACAATGAGCAGTTCTTC.

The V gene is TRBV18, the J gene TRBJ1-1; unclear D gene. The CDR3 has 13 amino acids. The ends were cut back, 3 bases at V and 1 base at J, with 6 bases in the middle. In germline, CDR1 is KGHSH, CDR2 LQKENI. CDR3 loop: CASSPGRNTEAFF. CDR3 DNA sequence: TGTGCCAGCTCACCCGGTCGGAACACTGAAGCTTTCTTT.

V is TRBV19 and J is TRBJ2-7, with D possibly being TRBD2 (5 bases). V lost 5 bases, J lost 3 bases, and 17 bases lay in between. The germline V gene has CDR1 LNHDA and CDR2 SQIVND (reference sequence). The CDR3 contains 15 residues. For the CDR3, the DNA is TGTGCCAGTAGTCCCTTTTCGGGGAATCTCTACGAGCAGTACTTC. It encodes CASSPFSGNLYEQYF.

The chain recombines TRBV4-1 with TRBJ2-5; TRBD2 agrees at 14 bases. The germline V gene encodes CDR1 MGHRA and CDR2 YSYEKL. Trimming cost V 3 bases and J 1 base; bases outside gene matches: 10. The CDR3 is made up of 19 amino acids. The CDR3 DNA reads TGCGCCAGCAGCCAGTACCGACTAGCGGGAGGGCCACGCCAAGAGACCCAGTACTTC. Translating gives CASSQYRLAGGPRQETQYF.

CDR3 nucleotides: TGTGCCAGCAGCCGAAGGCGGTACGAGCAGTACTTC. It translates to CASSRRRYEQYF. This chain connects TRBV7-2 to TRBJ2-7; D unclear. Germline V lookup: CDR1 SGHTA, CDR2 FQGNSA. V was cut by 5 bases and J by 4 bases, with 9 bases left in between. This CDR3 comprises 12 residues.

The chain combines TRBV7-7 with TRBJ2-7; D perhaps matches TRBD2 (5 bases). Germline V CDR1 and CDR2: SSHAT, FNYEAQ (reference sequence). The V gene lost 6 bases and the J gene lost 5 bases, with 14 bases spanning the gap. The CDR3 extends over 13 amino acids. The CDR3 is CASSRERGDEQYF. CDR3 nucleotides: TGTGCCAGCAGTCGGGAACGTGGCGACGAGCAGTACTTC.

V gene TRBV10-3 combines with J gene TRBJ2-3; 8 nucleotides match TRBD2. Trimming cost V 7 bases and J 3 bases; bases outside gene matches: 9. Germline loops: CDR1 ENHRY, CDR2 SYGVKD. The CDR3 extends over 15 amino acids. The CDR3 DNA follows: TGTGCCATCATCCAGGGAGAGCGGGGGACAGATACGCAGTATTTT. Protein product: CAIIQGERGTDTQYF.

The CDR3 sequence is CASSSRADRDNEKLFF. The CDR3 nucleotides are TGTGCCAGCAGCTCCAGGGCCGACAGGGATAATGAAAAACTGTTTTTT. This chain uses TRBV7-9 with TRBJ1-4; 7 positions match TRBD1. From germline, CDR1 is SEHNR and CDR2 FQNEAQ (reference sequence). This CDR3 spans 16 amino acids. After removal of 4 bases from V and 4 bases from J, the junction contained 9 bases not matched to a gene.

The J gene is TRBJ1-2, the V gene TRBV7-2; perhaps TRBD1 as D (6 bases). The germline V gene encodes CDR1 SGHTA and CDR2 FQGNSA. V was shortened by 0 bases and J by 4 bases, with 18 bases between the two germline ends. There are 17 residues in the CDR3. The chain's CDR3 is CASSLALGRGQAYGYTF. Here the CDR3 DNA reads TGTGCCAGCAGCTTAGCGCTGGGTCGGGGGCAGGCCTATGGCTACACCTTC.

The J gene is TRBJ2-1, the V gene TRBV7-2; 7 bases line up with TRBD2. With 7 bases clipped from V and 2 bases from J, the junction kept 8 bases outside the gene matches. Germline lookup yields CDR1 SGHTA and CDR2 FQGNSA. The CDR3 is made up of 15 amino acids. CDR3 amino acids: CASTPAGLAYNEQFF. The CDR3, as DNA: TGTGCCAGCACCCCAGCGGGACTGGCCTACAATGAGCAGTTCTTC. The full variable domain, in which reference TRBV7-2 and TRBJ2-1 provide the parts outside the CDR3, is GAGVSQSPSNKVTEKGKDVELRCDPISGHTALYWYRQSLGQGLEFLIYFQGNSAPDKSGLPSDRFSAERTGGSVSTLTIQRTQQEDSAVYLCASTPAGLAYNEQFFGPGTRLTVL.

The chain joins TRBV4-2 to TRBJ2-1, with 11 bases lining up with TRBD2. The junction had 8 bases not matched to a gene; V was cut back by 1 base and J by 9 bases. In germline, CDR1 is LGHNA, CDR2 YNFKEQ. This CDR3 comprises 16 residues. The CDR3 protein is CASSQVTSGRVGEQFF. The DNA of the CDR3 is TGTGCCAGCAGCCAAGTAACTAGCGGGAGAGTCGGTGAGCAGTTCTTC.

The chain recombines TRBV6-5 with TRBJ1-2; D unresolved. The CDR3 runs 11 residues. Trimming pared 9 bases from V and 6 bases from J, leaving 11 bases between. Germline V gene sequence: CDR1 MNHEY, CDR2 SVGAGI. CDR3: CASGESHGYTF. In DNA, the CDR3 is TGTGCCAGTGGGGAGAGTCATGGCTACACCTTC.

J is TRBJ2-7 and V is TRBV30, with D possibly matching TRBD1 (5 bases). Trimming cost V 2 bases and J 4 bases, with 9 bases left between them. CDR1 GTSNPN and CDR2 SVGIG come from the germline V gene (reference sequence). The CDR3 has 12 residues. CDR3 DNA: TGTGCCTGGAGTTTGGGGCAATACGAGCAGTACTTC. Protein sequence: CAWSLGQYEQYF.

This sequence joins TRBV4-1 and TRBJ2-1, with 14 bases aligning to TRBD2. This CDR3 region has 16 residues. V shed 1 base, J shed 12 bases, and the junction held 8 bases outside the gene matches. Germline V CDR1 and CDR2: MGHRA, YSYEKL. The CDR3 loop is CASSQAPGLAGARQFF. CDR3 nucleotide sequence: TGCGCCAGCAGCCAAGCCCCGGGACTAGCGGGAGCTAGGCAGTTCTTC.

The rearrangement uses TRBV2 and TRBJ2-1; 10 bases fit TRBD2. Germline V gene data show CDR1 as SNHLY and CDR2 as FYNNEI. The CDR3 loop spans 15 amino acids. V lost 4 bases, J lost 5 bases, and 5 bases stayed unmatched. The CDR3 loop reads CASSGGTSANNEQFF. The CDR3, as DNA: TGTGCCAGCAGTGGGGGGACTAGCGCCAACAATGAGCAGTTCTTC.

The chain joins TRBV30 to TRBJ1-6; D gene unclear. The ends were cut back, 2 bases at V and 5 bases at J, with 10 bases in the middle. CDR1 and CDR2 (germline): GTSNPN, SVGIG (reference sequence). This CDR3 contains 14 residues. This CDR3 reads CAWSRSDHNSPLHF. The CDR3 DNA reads TGTGCCTGGAGTCGGTCGGACCATAATTCACCCCTCCACTTT. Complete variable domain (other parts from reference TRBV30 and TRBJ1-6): SQTIHQWPATLVQPVGSPLSLECTVEGTSNPNLYWYRQAAGRGLQLLFYSVGIGQISSEVPQNLSASRPQDRQFILSSKKLLLSDSGFYLCAWSRSDHNSPLHFGNGTRLTVT.

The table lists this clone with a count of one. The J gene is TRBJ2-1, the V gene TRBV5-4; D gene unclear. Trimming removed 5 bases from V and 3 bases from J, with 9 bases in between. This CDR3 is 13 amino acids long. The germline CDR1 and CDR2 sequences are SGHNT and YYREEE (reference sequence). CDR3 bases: TGTGCCAGCAGAGGTGCTCACTACAATGAGCAGTTCTTC. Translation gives CASRGAHYNEQFF.

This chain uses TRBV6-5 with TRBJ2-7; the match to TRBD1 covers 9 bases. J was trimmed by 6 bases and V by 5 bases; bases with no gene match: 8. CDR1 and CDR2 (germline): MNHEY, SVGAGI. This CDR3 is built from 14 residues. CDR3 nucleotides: TGTGCCAGCAGTAGACAACAGGGGGCGTTCGAGCAGTACTTC. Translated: CASSRQQGAFEQYF.

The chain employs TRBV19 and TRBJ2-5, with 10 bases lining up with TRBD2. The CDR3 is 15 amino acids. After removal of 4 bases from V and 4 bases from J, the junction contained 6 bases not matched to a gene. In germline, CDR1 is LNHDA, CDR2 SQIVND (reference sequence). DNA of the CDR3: TGTGCCAGTAGTACACCTAGCGGGAGAGGAGAGACCCAGTACTTC. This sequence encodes CASSTPSGRGETQYF.

CDR3 DNA sequence: TGTGCCTGGAGTGTATCAGGCTCAGTCGGTGGCTACACCTTC. Its protein is CAWSVSGSVGGYTF. This rearrangement joins TRBV30 to TRBJ1-2; no clear D gene. CDR1 and CDR2 from the germline V gene are GTSNPN and SVGIG (reference sequence). This CDR3 has 14 amino acids. V gave up 0 bases and J gave up 7 bases, with 15 bases separating them.

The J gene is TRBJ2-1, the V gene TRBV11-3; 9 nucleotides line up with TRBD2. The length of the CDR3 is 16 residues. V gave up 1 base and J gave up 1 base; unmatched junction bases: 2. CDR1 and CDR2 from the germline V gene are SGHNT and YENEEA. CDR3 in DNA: TGTGCCAGCAGCTTAGTGCTAGCGGGATCCTACAATGAGCAGTTCTTC. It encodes CASSLVLAGSYNEQFF.

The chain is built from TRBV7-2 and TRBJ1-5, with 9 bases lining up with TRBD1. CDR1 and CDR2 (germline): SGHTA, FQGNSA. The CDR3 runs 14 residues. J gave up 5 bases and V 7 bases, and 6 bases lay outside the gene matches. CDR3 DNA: TGTGCCAGCATAACAGGGGGCAGGGATCAGCCCCAGCATTTT. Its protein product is CASITGGRDQPQHF.

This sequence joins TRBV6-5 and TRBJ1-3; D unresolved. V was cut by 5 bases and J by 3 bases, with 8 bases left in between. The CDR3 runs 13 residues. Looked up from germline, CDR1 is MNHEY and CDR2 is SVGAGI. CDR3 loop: CASSRDLGNTIYF. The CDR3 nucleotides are TGTGCCAGCAGTAGAGACCTTGGAAACACCATATATTTT.

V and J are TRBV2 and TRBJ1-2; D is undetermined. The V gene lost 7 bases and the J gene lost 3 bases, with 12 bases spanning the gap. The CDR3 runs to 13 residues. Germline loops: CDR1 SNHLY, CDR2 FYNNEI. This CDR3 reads CASTRNPYYGYTF. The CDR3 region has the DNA TGTGCCAGCACCAGGAACCCCTACTATGGCTACACCTTC.

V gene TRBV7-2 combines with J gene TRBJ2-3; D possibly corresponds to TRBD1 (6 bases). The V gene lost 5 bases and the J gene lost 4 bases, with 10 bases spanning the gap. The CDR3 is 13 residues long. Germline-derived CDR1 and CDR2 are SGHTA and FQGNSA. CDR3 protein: CASSPRQADTQYF. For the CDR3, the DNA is TGTGCCAGCAGCCCGAGACAGGCAGATACGCAGTATTTT.

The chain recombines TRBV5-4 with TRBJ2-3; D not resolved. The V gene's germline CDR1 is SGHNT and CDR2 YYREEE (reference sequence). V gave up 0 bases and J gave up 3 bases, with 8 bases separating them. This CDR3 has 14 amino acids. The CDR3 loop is CASSLEAVTDTQYF. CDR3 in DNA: TGTGCCAGCAGCTTGGAGGCAGTTACAGATACGCAGTATTTT.

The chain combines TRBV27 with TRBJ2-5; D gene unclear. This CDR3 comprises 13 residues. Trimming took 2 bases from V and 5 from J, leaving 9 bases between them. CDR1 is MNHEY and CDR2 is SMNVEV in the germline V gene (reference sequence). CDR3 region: CASSLGRSETQYF. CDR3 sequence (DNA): TGTGCCAGCAGTTTAGGTAGATCGGAGACCCAGTACTTC.

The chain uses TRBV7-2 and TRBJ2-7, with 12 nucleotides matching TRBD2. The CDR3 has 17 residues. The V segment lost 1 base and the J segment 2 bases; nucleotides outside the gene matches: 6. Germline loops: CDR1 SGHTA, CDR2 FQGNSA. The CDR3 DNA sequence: TGTGCCAGCAGCTTAGTAGGACTAGCGGGATCGACCTACGAGCAGTACTTC. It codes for CASSLVGLAGSTYEQYF.